What follows describes a single T cell receptor beta chain. The antigen is unknown. Regarding time point: blood 2 weeks post-SBRT. Treatment denoted: 15 Gy SBRT to primary tumor, nephrectomy 4 weeks later. After SBRT, blood was collected at 2 and 4 weeks, plus baseline. The patient's renal cell carcinoma had clear cell pathology. Profiling relied on immunoSEQ multiplex PCR, and the TCRdb table lists in-frame clones only, not all of them. The data hold tens of thousands of clones, with 80% to 90% observed a single time. This entry is derived from a study of radiation and T cells in renal cell carcinoma. About the study: Nephrectomy followed 15 Gy stereotactic body radiation by 4 weeks.

Overall study results and limits: Top tumor clonotypes rose in blood 2 weeks post-radiation, then contracted.

The source was blood, collected from a patient whose treatment included radiotherapy and nephrectomy. This receptor was identified in a woman between 45 and 60 years old with renal cell carcinoma.

The CDR3 spells CASSLAQGANYGYTF. The CDR3 nucleotides read TGTGCCAGCAGCTTAGCGCAGGGGGCTAACTATGGCTACACCTTC. J is TRBJ1-2 and V is TRBV7-2; TRBD1 matches at 7 bases. The CDR3 runs 15 residues. Germline lookup yields CDR1 SGHTA and CDR2 FQGNSA. Germline trimming cut 0 bases from V and 0 bases from J; bases unmatched to any gene: 1.